This TCR beta chain was observed in a study of identical twins. Study-wide points: Analyses of zero insertions could, in part, be confounded by invariant MAIT and iNKT cells.

Template switching added a universal primer site; cDNA carried unique molecular identifiers. One entry per CDR3 protein results from TCRdb running MiXCR on the 5' RACE reads. The table lists roughly 250,000 distinct CDR3 sequences, approximately 7% of them singletons. Germline V gives CDR1 MNHNS, CDR2 SASEGT. The CDR3 covers 14 residues. The V segment lost 3 bases and the J segment 4 bases; nucleotides outside the gene matches: 4. Of note for this clonotype: No antigen is known for it.

The data were also submitted as part of a second study, on yellow fever vaccine responses in identical twins.

The V call is TRBV6-1, the J call TRBJ2-5, with TRBD2 identical over 8 bases. The sequence came from a woman aged 18-35 years in good health. Source material: memory (CD45RO+) T cells sorted from blood. The CDR3 sequence: CASSEALAGETQYF. CDR3 bases: TGTGCCAGCAGTGAGGCCCTAGCGGGAGAGACCCAGTACTTC.